This record looks at one T cell receptor (beta chain) sequence and its context. Its matching antigen is unknown. Each donor was healthy, and each was a bone marrow donor. The sample belongs to a study of cytomegalovirus exposure and HLA in healthy donors. Study background: Around 180 million T cells yielded 110 million or so unique TCR beta sequences in earlier analysis.

The PCR had 60 Vbeta and 13 Jbeta primers. The assay was immunoSEQ multiplex PCR, and TCRdb's table has in-frame clones only and misses some. The data show roughly 72,000 clones, roughly 80% seen once. Study results and limitations: In a later analysis, TCR beta V- and J-gene trimming was associated with a missense DCLRE1C variant. Several V segments, TRBV6-2 and TRBV6-3 among them, could not be told apart and were dropped.

Germline-derived CDR1 and CDR2 are MNHNS and SASEGT. The germline V and J ends were trimmed by 1 base and 4 bases, with 16 bases remaining between them. This CDR3 spans 16 amino acids. This TCR was sampled from a woman in her forties in good health and CMV-seropositive. V is TRBV6-1 and J is TRBJ1-2, with D possibly matching TRBD1 (5 bases). The specimen sequenced was PBMCs. CDR3 DNA sequence: TGTGCCAGCAGTGAAGTAGGTGGGTTCGGGGGCTATGGCTACACCTTC. Its translation is CASSEVGGFGGYGYTF.